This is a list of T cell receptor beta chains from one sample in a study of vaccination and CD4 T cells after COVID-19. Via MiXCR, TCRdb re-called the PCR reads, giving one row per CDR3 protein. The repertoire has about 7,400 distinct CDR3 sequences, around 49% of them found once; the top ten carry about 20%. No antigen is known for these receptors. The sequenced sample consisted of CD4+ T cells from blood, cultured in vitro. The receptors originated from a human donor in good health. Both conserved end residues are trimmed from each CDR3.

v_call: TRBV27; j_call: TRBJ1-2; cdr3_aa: ASSFAGNYGYT
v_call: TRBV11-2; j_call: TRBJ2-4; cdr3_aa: ASSLDPGSPKNIQY
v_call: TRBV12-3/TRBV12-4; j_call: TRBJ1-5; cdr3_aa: ARRAGTKGNYQPQH
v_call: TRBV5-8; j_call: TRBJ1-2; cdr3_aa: ASRRTGGHGYT
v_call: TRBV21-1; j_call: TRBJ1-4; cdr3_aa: ASSKENGQGTVEKLF
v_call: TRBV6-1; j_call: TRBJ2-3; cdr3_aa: ASSNGAVLAGGDTQY
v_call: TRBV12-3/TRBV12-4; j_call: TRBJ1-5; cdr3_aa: ASSWQSNQPQH
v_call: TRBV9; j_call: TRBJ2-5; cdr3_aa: ASSVDGETQY
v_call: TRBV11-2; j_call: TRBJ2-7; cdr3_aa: ASSLGDGPNEQY
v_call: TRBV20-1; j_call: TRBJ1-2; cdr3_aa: SVGDFYGYT
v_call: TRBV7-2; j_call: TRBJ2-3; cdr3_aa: ASIFRSGGIPDTQY
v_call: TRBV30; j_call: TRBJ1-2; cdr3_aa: AWSGQRRGANGYT
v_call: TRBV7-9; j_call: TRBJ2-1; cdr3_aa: ASSPRQTSGRSNEQF
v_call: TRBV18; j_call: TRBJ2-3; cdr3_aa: ASSTVGTGFGSTDTQY
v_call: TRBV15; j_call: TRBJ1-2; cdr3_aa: ATSRDSLDRATGYT
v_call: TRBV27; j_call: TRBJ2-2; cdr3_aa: ASSPSWLGELF
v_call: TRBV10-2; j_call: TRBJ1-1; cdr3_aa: ASSRGDNTEAF
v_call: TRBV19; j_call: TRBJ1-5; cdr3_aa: ASSIAQGSRDSNQPQH
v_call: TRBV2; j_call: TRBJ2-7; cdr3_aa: ASRPTSGGSYEQY
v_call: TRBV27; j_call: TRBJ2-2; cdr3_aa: ASSITQGTGELF
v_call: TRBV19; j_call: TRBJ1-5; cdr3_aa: ASSYQGGDQPQH
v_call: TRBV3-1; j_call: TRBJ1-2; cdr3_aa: ASSQAWGSYGYT
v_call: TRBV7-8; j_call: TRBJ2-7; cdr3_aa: ASSLGSVGSGSREKY
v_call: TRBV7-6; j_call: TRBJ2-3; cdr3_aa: ASSSTGTSMDTQY